The 21 T cell receptor beta chains given below trace back to one sample, sequenced in a study of blood T cell repertoires in COVID-19. This table comes from immunoSEQ multiplex PCR, and its TCRdb copy is limited to in-frame clones, with some not included. Of 98,000 or so clones detected, about 79% appear once; the ten largest clones hold roughly 3.3%. Material for sequencing was peripheral blood. All receptors come from an elderly woman with active or convalescent COVID-19.

The chain uses TRBV19 and TRBJ1-3, with 7 bases identical to TRBD1. CDR3 size: 14 residues. CDR1 is LNHDA, CDR2 SQIVND, per germline (reference sequence). With 5 bases clipped from V and 1 base from J, the junction kept 2 bases outside the gene matches. The CDR3 loop is CASSPTGSGNTIYF. The CDR3 DNA reads as TGTGCCAGTAGTCCGACAGGGTCTGGAAACACCATATATTTT. Using reference TRBV19 and TRBJ1-3 for the parts outside the CDR3, the full variable domain is DGGITQSPKYLFRKEGQNVTLSCEQNLNHDAMYWYRQDPGQGLRLIYYSQIVNDFQKGDIAEGYSVSREKKESFPLTVTSAQKNPTAFYLCASSPTGSGNTIYFGEGSWLTVV.

This clone occurred once. J is TRBJ1-3 and V is TRBV5-6, with no clear D. Germline loops: CDR1 SGHDT, CDR2 YYEEEE. The CDR3 extends over 14 amino acids. Trimming shortened V by 1 base and J by 4 bases, and 9 bases separated the two germline ends. The CDR3 sequence is CASSLPHRGNTIYF. The CDR3 DNA sequence: TGTGCCAGCAGCTTGCCCCACCGGGGAAACACCATATATTTT.

The V and J genes are TRBV11-2 and TRBJ1-6, with D perhaps matching TRBD1 (6 bases). The V and J ends lost 1 base and 2 bases respectively, with 6 bases between them. Looked up from germline, CDR1 is SGHAT and CDR2 is FQNNGV. This CDR3 comprises 15 residues. The CDR3 sequence is CASSLGTAYNSPLHF. The CDR3 bases are TGTGCCAGCAGCTTAGGGACAGCCTATAATTCACCCCTCCACTTT.

J is TRBJ2-7 and V is TRBV15, with 8 positions matching TRBD1. The CDR3 runs 13 residues. Germline assignment: CDR1 LNHNV and CDR2 YYDKDF (reference sequence). V was pared by 3 bases and J by 6 bases, with 4 bases of the junction left unmatched. CDR3 in DNA: TGTGCCACCAGCAGGACAGGGGTGGGCGAGCAGTACTTC. It specifies CATSRTGVGEQYF. Full variable domain (outside the CDR3, taken from reference TRBV15 and TRBJ2-7): DAMVIQNPRYQVTQFGKPVTLSCSQTLNHNVMYWYQQKSSQAPKLLFHYYDKDFNNEADTPDNFQSRRPNTSFCFLDIRSPGLGDTAMYLCATSRTGVGEQYFGPGTRLTVT.

This chain joins TRBV2 and TRBJ2-7; 7 bases fit TRBD1. V was clipped by 6 bases and J by 3 bases; unmatched bases: 5. Germline-derived CDR1 and CDR2 are SNHLY and FYNNEI. CDR3 length equals 13 residues. The CDR3 is CASRRAGGYEQYF. The CDR3 nucleotides are TGTGCCAGCAGAAGGGCAGGGGGCTACGAGCAGTACTTC.

This chain's CDR3 is CASSWTGGSKNIQYF. The CDR3 nucleotides are TGTGCCAGCAGTTGGACGGGCGGGAGCAAAAACATTCAGTACTTC. The chain links TRBV6-5 to TRBJ2-4; TRBD2 matches at 7 bases. The CDR3 runs to 15 residues. Trimming cost V 4 bases and J 3 bases; bases outside gene matches: 6. The germline CDR1 and CDR2 sequences are MNHEY and SVGAGI.

The V and J genes are TRBV11-2 and TRBJ1-2, with D perhaps TRBD1 (5 bases). CDR1 SGHAT and CDR2 FQNNGV come from the germline V gene. Deletions cut 0 bases from V and 3 bases from J, with 11 bases between. The CDR3 has 15 residues. The CDR3: CASSLEGGADYGYTF. As DNA, the CDR3 is TGTGCCAGCAGCTTAGAGGGGGGAGCGGACTATGGCTACACCTTC.

This clone was seen a few times. Other DNA sequences from this sample encode an identical CDR3 as well. J is TRBJ1-1 and V is TRBV18; the D gene is possibly TRBD1 (6 bases). The CDR3 runs 13 residues. Germline V gives CDR1 KGHSH, CDR2 LQKENI. V shed 3 bases and J shed 1 base, with 6 bases lying between them. DNA of the CDR3: TGTGCCAGCTCACCGGGACAGAACACTGAAGCTTTCTTT. It translates to CASSPGQNTEAFF.

The rearrangement links TRBV2 to TRBJ1-1; D is unclear. Germline assignment: CDR1 SNHLY and CDR2 FYNNEI. The CDR3 length is 15 residues. The V and J ends lost 1 base and 3 bases respectively, with 12 bases between them. The CDR3 sequence is CASSEGTEEDTEAFF. In DNA, the CDR3 is TGTGCCAGCAGTGAAGGGACGGAGGAAGACACTGAAGCTTTCTTT.

The gene calls are TRBV18 and TRBJ1-5; no clear D gene. V lost 3 bases and J lost 2, with 5 bases in between. Germline assignment: CDR1 KGHSH and CDR2 LQKENI. The CDR3 loop spans 13 amino acids. Here the CDR3 reads CASSPAGNQPQHF. CDR3 nucleotide sequence: TGTGCCAGCTCACCTGCGGGCAATCAGCCCCAGCATTTT. The full variable domain, with the rest looked up from reference TRBV18 and TRBJ1-5, is NAGVMQNPRHLVRRRGQEARLRCSPMKGHSHVYWYRQLPEEGLKFMVYLQKENIIDESGMPKERFSAEFPKEGPSILRIQQVVRGDSAAYFCASSPAGNQPQHFGDGTRLSIL.

V gene TRBV6-5 combines with J gene TRBJ2-1, with 12 bases aligning to TRBD2. The CDR3 contains 14 residues. V was clipped by 8 bases and J by 5 bases; unmatched bases: 4. From germline, CDR1 is MNHEY and CDR2 SVGAGI. This chain's CDR3 is CASDRTSGNNEQFF. For the CDR3, the DNA is TGTGCCAGCGATAGGACTAGCGGGAACAATGAGCAGTTCTTC.

The chain has TRBV7-8 and TRBJ1-6, with 7 bases matching TRBD1. Germline CDR1 and CDR2: SGHVS and FQNEAQ. Trimming took 5 bases from V and 5 from J; bases not matched to a gene: 6. The CDR3 is 15 amino acids. The CDR3 loop is CASSGGQVDNSPLHF. CDR3 DNA: TGTGCCAGCAGCGGTGGACAGGTTGATAATTCACCCCTCCACTTT.

This clone was picked up a small number of times. The chain is built from TRBV7-2 and TRBJ2-1, with D possibly matching TRBD2 (7 bases). V was cut by 5 bases and J by 7 bases, with 21 bases left in between. The CDR3 loop spans 16 amino acids. Germline V gives CDR1 SGHTA, CDR2 FQGNSA. CDR3 protein: CASSPAGGGKQNEQFF. In DNA, the CDR3 is TGTGCCAGCAGCCCAGCTGGGGGGGGCAAACAAAATGAGCAGTTCTTC.

V gene TRBV7-3 combines with J gene TRBJ1-1, with D hard to call. The CDR3 has 15 residues. Germline CDR1 reads SGHTA; CDR2 reads FQGTGA. V lost 5 bases, J lost 5 bases, and 18 bases lay in between. This CDR3 reads CASSPMGSGDTEAFF. In DNA form, the CDR3 reads TGTGCCAGCAGCCCCATGGGCAGCGGGGATACTGAAGCTTTCTTT.

The J gene is TRBJ1-1, the V gene TRBV7-8, with TRBD1 as a possible D gene (5 bases). Germline assignment: CDR1 SGHVS and CDR2 FQNEAQ. Trimming removed 3 bases at V and 0 bases at J, with 17 bases between. The CDR3 contains 17 residues. The CDR3 nucleotides read TGTGCCAGCAGCTTGTCCCCCAGGAGGGGTTTGAACACTGAAGCTTTCTTT. Protein product: CASSLSPRRGLNTEAFF.

This clone was counted between two and nine times. This rearrangement joins TRBV29-1 to TRBJ2-7; 9 positions match TRBD1. With V trimmed by 8 bases and J by 7 bases, 9 bases remained unmatched. Germline V CDR1 and CDR2: SQVTM, ANQGSEA. CDR3 length: 12 amino acids. The CDR3 protein is CSIRDRAGEQYF. The DNA for the CDR3 is TGCAGCATCCGGGACAGGGCGGGAGAGCAGTACTTC.

This clone is a singleton in its sample. The chain uses TRBV3-1 (or the pseudogene TRBV3-2) and TRBJ2-1; D call uncertain. This CDR3 spans 16 amino acids. Germline values: CDR1 LGHDT, CDR2 YNNKEL (reference sequence). V shed 4 bases and J shed 0 bases, with 13 bases lying between them. CDR3 DNA: TGTGCCAGCAGCCGAGCTTCCACGAGCTCCTACAATGAGCAGTTCTTC. It encodes CASSRASTSSYNEQFF.

J is TRBJ1-1 and V is TRBV29-1; no clear D gene. There are 13 residues in the CDR3. V shed 5 bases and J shed 1 base, with 11 bases lying between them. Germline loops: CDR1 SQVTM, CDR2 ANQGSEA. CDR3 bases: TGCAGCGTTCGGGAGGACCCGAACACTGAAGCTTTCTTT. Translating gives CSVREDPNTEAFF. Combining the CDR3 with reference TRBV29-1 and TRBJ1-1 gives the whole variable domain SAVISQKPSRDICQRGTSLTIQCQVDSQVTMMFWYRQQPGQSLTLIATANQGSEATYESGFVIDKFPISRPNLTFSTLTVSNMSPEDSSIYLCSVREDPNTEAFFGQGTRLTVV.

This chain links TRBV3-1 (or the pseudogene TRBV3-2) with TRBJ2-5; 8 bases line up with TRBD2. Germline CDR1 reads LGHDT; CDR2 reads YNNKEL (reference sequence). Trimming cost V 0 bases and J 5 bases; bases outside gene matches: 8. This CDR3 is built from 16 residues. This CDR3 is CASSQDPWAGGETQYF. The CDR3 DNA sequence: TGTGCCAGCAGCCAAGATCCGTGGGCGGGAGGCGAGACCCAGTACTTC.

This chain links TRBV19 with TRBJ1-5, with 7 bases fitting TRBD1. Unmatched junction bases numbered 8, after V lost 7 bases and J lost 2 bases. Germline CDR1 reads LNHDA; CDR2 reads SQIVND (reference sequence). The CDR3 consists of 15 residues. In DNA, the CDR3 is TGTGCCAGTACCTTCCGTGGACAGGGCAATCAGCCCCAGCATTTT. Translating it yields CASTFRGQGNQPQHF.

The chain employs TRBV6-2 or TRBV6-3 and TRBJ1-5, with 9 bases lining up with TRBD1. V was pared by 6 bases and J by 5 bases, with 14 bases of the junction left unmatched. The CDR3 runs to 17 residues. Germline V gene sequence: CDR1 MNHEY, CDR2 SVGEGT. The CDR3 loop is CASSAKGQGMGYQPQHF. The CDR3 DNA is TGTGCCAGCAGCGCGAAGGGACAGGGTATGGGGTATCAGCCCCAGCATTTT.